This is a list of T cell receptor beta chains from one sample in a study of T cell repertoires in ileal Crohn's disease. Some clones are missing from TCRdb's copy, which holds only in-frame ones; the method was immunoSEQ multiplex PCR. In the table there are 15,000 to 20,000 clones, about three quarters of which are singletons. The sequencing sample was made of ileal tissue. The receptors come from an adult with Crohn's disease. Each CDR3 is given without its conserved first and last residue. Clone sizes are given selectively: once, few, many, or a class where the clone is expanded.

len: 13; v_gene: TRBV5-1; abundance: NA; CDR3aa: ASSLSTGDNSPLH
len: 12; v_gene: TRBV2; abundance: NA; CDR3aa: ASRGLATSKEQF
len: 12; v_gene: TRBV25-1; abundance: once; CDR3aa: ASRGQNLRETQY
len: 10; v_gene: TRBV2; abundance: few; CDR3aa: ASSEVGGKLF
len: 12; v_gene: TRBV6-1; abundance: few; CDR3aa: ASRPTGGQETQY
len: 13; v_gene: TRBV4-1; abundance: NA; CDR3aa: ASSQDYVLGHIQY
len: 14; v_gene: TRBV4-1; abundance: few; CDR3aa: ASSQDQGGGLSNQY
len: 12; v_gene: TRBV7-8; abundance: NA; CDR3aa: ASAGTSGFYEQY
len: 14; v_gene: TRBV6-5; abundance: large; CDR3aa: ASGSSVEQGGQPQH
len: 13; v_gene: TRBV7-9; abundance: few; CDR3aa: ASSPPGQGHNEQF
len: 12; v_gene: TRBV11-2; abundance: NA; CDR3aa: ASSVQGANTEAF
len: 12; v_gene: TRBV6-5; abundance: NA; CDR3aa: AAGEVFGANVLT
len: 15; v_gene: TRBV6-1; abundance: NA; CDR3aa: ASSALAGGPGTGELF
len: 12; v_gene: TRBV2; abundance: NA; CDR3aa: ASSGGRGNYGYT
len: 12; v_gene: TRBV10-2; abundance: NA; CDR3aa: ASSMKVGGFEQY
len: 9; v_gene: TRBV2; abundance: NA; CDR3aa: ASSQTGELF
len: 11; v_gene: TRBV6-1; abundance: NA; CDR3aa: ANGGAVTGELF
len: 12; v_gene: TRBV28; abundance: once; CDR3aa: ASSLLGAGQPQH
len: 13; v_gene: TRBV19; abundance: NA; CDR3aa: ASSHLMRGAYGQF
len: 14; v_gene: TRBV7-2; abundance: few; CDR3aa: ASSLASWPEDYGYT
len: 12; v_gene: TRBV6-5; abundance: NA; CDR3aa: ASSVTANTGELF
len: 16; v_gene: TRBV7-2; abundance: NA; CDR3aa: ASSLVGAGQSAGYGYT
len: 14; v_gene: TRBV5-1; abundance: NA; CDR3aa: ASSLDAVFSGNTIY
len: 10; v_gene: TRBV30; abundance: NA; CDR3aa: AWSVRGAEAF
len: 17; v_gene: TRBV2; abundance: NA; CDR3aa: ASSVTGTGAHAFYQPQH
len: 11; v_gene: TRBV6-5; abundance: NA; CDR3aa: ASSDRTRPPLH
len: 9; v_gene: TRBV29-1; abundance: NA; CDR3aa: SVEPTTEAF
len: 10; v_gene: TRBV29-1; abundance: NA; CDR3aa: SVGHGNTEAF
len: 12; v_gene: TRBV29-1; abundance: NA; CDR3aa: SVVRRADGTEAF
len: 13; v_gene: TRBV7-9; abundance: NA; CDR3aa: ASSPGGGTNEKLF
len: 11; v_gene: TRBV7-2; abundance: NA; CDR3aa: ASSRTANYGYT
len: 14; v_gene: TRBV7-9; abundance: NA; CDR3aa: ASSSWTGLSGNTIY
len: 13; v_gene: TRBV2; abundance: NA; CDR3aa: ASRPVHGGLDGYT
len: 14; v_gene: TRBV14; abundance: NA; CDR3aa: ASSQLNGNSNQPQH
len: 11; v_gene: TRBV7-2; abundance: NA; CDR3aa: ASSSVSGNTIY